This entry concerns a single T cell receptor (beta chain). It has no known antigen specificity. No base qualities exist here, and no much larger clone lies one base off it. The sample comes from a study of long-term antiretroviral therapy in people with HIV (dated by TCRdb to 2021 to 2024). Describing the broader study: Collection of the earliest samples took place about a decade ahead of the 2015 WHO recommendation for immediate ART, at a time when ART was typically delayed until CD4 counts fell. This retrospective serial study examined whether starting ART and sustained HIV suppression were associated with changes in the composition and diversity of the TRB repertoire in peripheral blood. From 30 to 35 adults with confirmed HIV infection, the cohort provided under 250 cryopreserved PBMC samples, gathered serially across a mean of around six years (range 1-12). Of the roughly 31 participants with HIV, roughly twelve were female. No cross-contamination during QIAcube processing was shown when test extractions of a monoclonal T-cell line were performed alongside approximately 32 polyclonal samples. The investigation overall reported the following: The samples span the years 2004 to 2017, and the ART regimens used may be less effective than current regimens. CDR3 length ranges in HIV repertoires were narrower than in controls, and network structure suggested an antigen-experienced repertoire with only a slight naive shift after ART. Expanded TRB clones identified before ART initiation dominated the repertoire across all time points, though the dominance fluctuated and decreased in many PLHIV after ART. Inferences about post-ART repertoire changes are limited because no data were available on ART adherence, viral resistance or therapy changes. Starting ART was linked to a significant rise in TRB diversity, yet even after long-term ART the diversity remained significantly lower than in transplant donor controls. Because cell numbers in pre-ART samples were limited, unsorted PBMC were profiled instead of sorted CD4+ and CD8+ T cells. Since PBMC availability was limited, sequencing covered only the TCR beta chain, with no alpha chain pairing.

To be included, a participant needed at least one PBMC sample from before ART initiation plus at least two post-ART samples. Treatment was received in the United States of America by all participants with HIV. Before DNA extraction, cryopreserved samples of roughly 0.95-10 million PBMC were thawed and washed. At the time of the earliest PBMC sample for each participant with HIV, ages ranged from about 20 to 54 years. Per participant, PBMC samples came from 1-4 timepoints prior to ART initiation and 2-8 timepoints following ART initiation, for a median of 7 samples. For every participant, serial HIV viral load, CD4+ T-cell count, ART history and demographic data were obtained. A Qiagen kit on a QIAcube was used to extract genomic DNA from unsorted PBMC, with samples processed in batches of 12. Sequencing of the TRB variable region was done with the immunoSEQ hsTCRB v3.0 assay at survey level resolution. A depth of roughly 35,000-55,000 T-cell genomes per sample was targeted for TRB sequencing. TRB libraries were pooled and sequenced on an Illumina MiSeq using a v3 150-cycle kit. On the study's bioinformatics: Analysis of repertoires was carried out in R inside a reproducible Nextflow workflow spanning QC, data transformation and analysis. LymphoSeq2, an R package for AIRR-Seq data exploration, was used to implement custom analyses. Four samples yielding fewer than 5000 total TRB sequences were excluded, leaving 188 analyzed HIV repertoires. Of the roughly 180 retained HIV repertoires, under 65 were collected before and around 130 after ART initiation. Repertoires were downsampled to 5000 TRB nucleotide sequences, and summary statistics were averaged over 100 downsampling iterations. The analysis kept only TRB sequences whose CDR3 regions were at least seven amino acids long. Diversity was assessed using a clonality score derived from Shannon entropy and using the Gini coefficient. In the repertoire networks, any two of the top 5000 CDR3 amino acid sequences were connected whenever the two sequences differed by an edit distance of one. For TRB CDR3 amino acid sequences, GLIPH2 was used to predict antigen specificity groups and MHC restriction. CDR3 amino acid sequences were matched against VDJdb and McPAS-TCR to flag known CMV, EBV, HIV or tissue antigen associations. Pre-ART, post-ART and control groups were compared with Wilcoxon signed-rank tests and Holm-Bonferroni correction. Not all clones reach the TCRdb copy of this immuneACCESS table, which keeps in-frame sequences only. Checked studies attribute under half of the gap to unresolved V genes and leave the rest unexplained. From that table come the V and J calls and clone size; the DNA was used to work out D and trimming. In all, the sample holds nearly 30,000 clones, and just under 90% of those were seen once. The leading ten clones occupy roughly 8% of the sample.

The V end gives up 2 bases and the J end 9 bases, leaving 9 bases in the junction not matched to a gene. The CDR3, from cysteine to phenylalanine, totals 14 residues. Here the CDR3 DNA is all that survives: 42 bases in frame from base 1. Looking up the germline V gene yields CDR1 SGHTA and CDR2 FQGNSA. This receptor was obtained from a man aged 45 to 65 with HIV. This specimen consisted of unsorted PBMCs, obtained 3.2 years before starting antiretroviral therapy. The rearranged segments are TRBV7-2 and TRBJ2-7; TRBD1 fits 8 bases in the junction. The CDR3 protein is CASSLTQGAARQYF. DNA sequence: TGTGCCAGCAGCTTAACCCAGGGGGCTGCGAGGCAGTACTTC.